This T cell receptor beta chain came from a study of blood T cell repertoires in COVID-19. The wider study: There were acute and convalescent COVID-19 samples, and they came from the United States, Italy and Spain. The cDNA or gDNA used as material had been derived from T cells, B-cell-depleted T cells, or PBMCs.

Trimming removed 2 bases from V and 1 base from J, with 9 bases in between. The CDR3 is 14 amino acids. Per germline, CDR1 GTSNPN and CDR2 SVGIG (reference sequence). Per the study methods: The authors estimated nucleated cell counts from reference gene primer amplification. The repertoire was sequenced with immunoSEQ multiplex PCR; TCRdb's copy has only in-frame clones and lacks some. That table furnishes V, J and clone size, whereas the DNA furnished D and trimming. The sample has 120,000 to 150,000 clones, around 90% seen once. V and J are TRBV30 and TRBJ1-3, with D possibly TRBD1 on 5 matching bases. The receptor was isolated from a woman in her fifties or sixties with acute or convalescent COVID-19. Sequencing was done on a sample of peripheral blood. In DNA form, the CDR3 reads TGTGCCTGGAGTCGCCGGGGGTCTGGAAACACCATATATTTT. Encoded protein: CAWSRRGSGNTIYF.